The 3 T cell receptor beta chains below were found in one sample sequenced in a study of blood T cell repertoires in COVID-19. Here immunoSEQ multiplex PCR was the method, and the copy in TCRdb shows in-frame clones only, minus some. The table lists fewer than 250,000 clones, about four fifths of them singletons. What was sequenced was peripheral blood. The receptors stem from a middle-aged woman with active or convalescent COVID-19.

The V call is TRBV3-1 (or the pseudogene TRBV3-2), the J call TRBJ1-5; 12 bases map to TRBD1. V shed 5 bases, J shed 1 base, and the junction held 12 bases outside the gene matches. Germline V lookup: CDR1 LGHDT, CDR2 YNNKEL (reference sequence). CDR3 length equals 19 residues. Here the CDR3 reads CASSGGTGGIGQSNQPQHF. The CDR3 nucleotides read TGTGCCAGCAGCGGGGGGACAGGGGGCATAGGTCAGAGCAATCAGCCCCAGCATTTT.

This clone was seen once. The rearrangement uses TRBV24-1 and TRBJ2-1; TRBD2 agrees at 8 bases. Germline V gives CDR1 KGHDR, CDR2 SFDVKD. The V segment lost 7 bases and the J segment 0 bases; nucleotides outside the gene matches: 4. The CDR3 is 15 amino acids. CDR3 residues: CATSPGTSSYNEQFF. The CDR3 region has the DNA TGTGCCACCAGCCCAGGGACTAGCTCCTACAATGAGCAGTTCTTC.

The V call is TRBV24-1, the J call TRBJ1-3, with D unclear. Trimming took off 4 bases at V and 0 bases at J, with 9 bases between the two ends. Germline CDR1 reads KGHDR; CDR2 reads SFDVKD. The CDR3 consists of 15 residues. The DNA of the CDR3 is TGTGCCACCAGTGACCCTTGGGCCTCTGGAAACACCATATATTTT. It encodes CATSDPWASGNTIYF.